Listed below are T cell receptor beta chains from one sample, sequenced in a study of T-cell reconstitution after alpha-beta-depleted transplantation in children. MiXCR, run by TCRdb on the PCR reads, gives a single entry per CDR3 protein. The sample lists more than 150,000 distinct CDR3 sequences; less than 8% were seen once. Sequences were derived from PBMCs from the stem cell graft donor, sampled from the stem cell graft. The receptor set was obtained from a human donor who donated a stem cell graft to a child with Wiskott-Aldrich syndrome. CDR3s include the opening cysteine and the closing phenylalanine or tryptophan. The D gene is left open where the match is weak. Size values are once, few and many counts, or a class for expanded clones, and some rows have none.

TRBV5-1	TRBJ1-5	NA	many	CASSLEAGSQPQHF	TGCGCCAGCAGCTTGGAGGCCGGGAGTCAGCCCCAGCATTTT
TRBV15	TRBJ2-3	NA	many	CATSRFGRPSTDTQYF	TGTGCCACCAGCAGGTTCGGGAGACCTAGCACAGATACGCAGTATTTT
TRBV20-1	TRBJ2-5	TRBD1	many	CSAKQGAEETQYF	TGCAGTGCTAAACAGGGGGCAGAAGAGACCCAGTACTTC
TRBV12-3/TRBV12-4	TRBJ1-1	NA	many	CASSFFPGAFF	TGTGCCAGCAGTTTCTTTCCGGGAGCTTTCTTT
TRBV5-1	TRBJ2-3	TRBD2	NA	CASSLAAGDVDTQYF	TGCGCCAGCAGCTTGGCGGCGGGGGACGTAGATACGCAGTATTTT
TRBV2	TRBJ1-5	TRBD1	few	CASTQGLPQPQHF	TGTGCCAGCACACAGGGGTTGCCTCAGCCCCAGCATTTT
TRBV10-1	TRBJ2-5	TRBD2	many	CASSEAGGGETQYF	TGCGCCAGCAGTGAGGCCGGCGGGGGTGAGACCCAGTACTTC
TRBV12-3/TRBV12-4	TRBJ2-3	NA	many	CASSWGSTDTQYF	TGTGCCAGCAGTTGGGGAAGCACAGATACGCAGTATTTT
TRBV29-1	TRBJ2-7	NA	many	CSVEDRIYEQYF	TGCAGCGTTGAAGATCGGATTTACGAGCAGTACTTC
TRBV10-3	TRBJ1-2	NA	many	CAISEGGNGYTF	TGTGCCATCAGTGAAGGGGGAAATGGCTACACCTTC
TRBV29-1	TRBJ1-5	TRBD1	many	CSARTGVGQPQHF	TGCAGCGCCAGGACAGGGGTTGGTCAGCCCCAGCATTTT
TRBV15	TRBJ2-1	TRBD1	many	CATSRDRDRGQFF	TGTGCCACCAGCAGAGATAGGGACAGGGGCCAGTTCTTC
TRBV5-1	TRBJ1-1	NA	few	CASSLGVWGAAEAFF	TGCGCCAGCAGCTTGGGAGTTTGGGGGGCTGCTGAAGCTTTCTTT
TRBV7-8	TRBJ1-6	NA	many	CASSLDRAPLHF	TGTGCCAGCAGCTTAGACAGGGCACCCCTCCACTTT
TRBV5-1	TRBJ2-7	TRBD1	few	CASTSTGSSYEQYF	TGCGCCAGCACCTCGACAGGGAGCTCCTACGAGCAGTACTTC
TRBV7-9	TRBJ2-1	NA	many	CASRKEGDNEQFF	TGTGCCAGCAGAAAGGAGGGGGACAATGAGCAGTTCTTC
TRBV11-1	TRBJ2-7	TRBD1	many	CASSLRGGTGGTGTSYEQYF	TGTGCCAGCAGCTTAAGAGGAGGGACAGGGGGCACGGGGACGTCCTACGAGCAGTACTTC
TRBV30	TRBJ2-1	NA	few	CAWRGDSYNEQFF	TGTGCCTGGAGGGGGGACTCCTACAATGAGCAGTTCTTC
TRBV24-1	TRBJ1-1	NA	many	CATSASGGVNTEAFF	TGTGCCACCAGTGCTTCGGGGGGGGTGAACACTGAAGCTTTCTTT
TRBV20-1	TRBJ1-5	NA	many	CSARQGRNQPQHF	TGCAGTGCTAGACAGGGGCGTAATCAGCCCCAGCATTTT
TRBV27	TRBJ1-1	NA	many	CASSLSGTGPTEAFF	TGTGCCAGCAGTTTATCGGGGACGGGCCCGACTGAAGCTTTCTTT
TRBV20-1	TRBJ2-5	NA	many	CSARSETQYF	TGCAGTGCTAGATCGGAGACCCAGTACTTC
TRBV27	TRBJ2-2	NA	many	CASSFYRVTGELFF	TGTGCCAGCAGTTTCTACAGGGTGACCGGGGAGCTGTTTTTT
TRBV7-2	TRBJ2-1	NA	many	CASSLNSGRTSYNEQFF	TGTGCCAGCAGCCTCAATTCTGGGCGAACCTCCTACAATGAGCAGTTCTTC
TRBV11-2	TRBJ2-7	NA	NA	CASSIHTGRGNEQYF	TGTGCCAGCAGCATACACACAGGGAGGGGCAACGAGCAGTACTTC
TRBV19	TRBJ1-5	NA	few	CASRARGGDSNQPQHF	TGTGCCAGTAGAGCCCGCGGCGGGGACAGCAATCAGCCCCAGCATTTT